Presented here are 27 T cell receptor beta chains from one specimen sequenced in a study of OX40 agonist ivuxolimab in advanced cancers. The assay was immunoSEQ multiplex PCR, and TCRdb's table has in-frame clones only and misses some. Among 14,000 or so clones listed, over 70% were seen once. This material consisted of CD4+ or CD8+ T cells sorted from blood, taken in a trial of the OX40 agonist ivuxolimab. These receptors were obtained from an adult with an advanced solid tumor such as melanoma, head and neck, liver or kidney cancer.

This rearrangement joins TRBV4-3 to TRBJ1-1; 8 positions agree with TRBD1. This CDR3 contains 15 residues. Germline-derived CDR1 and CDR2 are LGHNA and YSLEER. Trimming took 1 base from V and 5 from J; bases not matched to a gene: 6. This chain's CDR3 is CASSQGWTGWTEAFF. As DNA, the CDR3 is TGCGCCAGCAGCCAAGGGTGGACAGGGTGGACTGAAGCTTTCTTT.

CDR3: CASSLVGGEQYF. The CDR3 DNA is TGCGCCAGCAGCTTGGTCGGAGGCGAGCAGTACTTC. This rearrangement joins TRBV5-1 to TRBJ2-7, with D possibly matching TRBD2 (5 bases). Germline CDR1 is SGHRS and CDR2 is YFSETQ. The CDR3 is made up of 12 amino acids. The V and J ends lost 0 bases and 6 bases respectively, with 7 bases between them.

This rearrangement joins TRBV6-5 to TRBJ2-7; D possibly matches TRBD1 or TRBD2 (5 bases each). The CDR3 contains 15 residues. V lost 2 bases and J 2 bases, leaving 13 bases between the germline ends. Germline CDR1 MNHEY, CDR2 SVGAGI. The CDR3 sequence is CASSYTGGTAYEQYF. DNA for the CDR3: TGTGCCAGCAGTTACACCGGTGGGACGGCCTACGAGCAGTACTTC.

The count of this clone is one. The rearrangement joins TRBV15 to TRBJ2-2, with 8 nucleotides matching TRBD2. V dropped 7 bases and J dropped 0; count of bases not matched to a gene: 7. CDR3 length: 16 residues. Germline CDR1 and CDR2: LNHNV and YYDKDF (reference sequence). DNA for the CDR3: TGTGCCACCACAGATAGCGGGGCCGCGAACACCGGGGAGCTGTTTTTT. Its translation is CATTDSGAANTGELFF.

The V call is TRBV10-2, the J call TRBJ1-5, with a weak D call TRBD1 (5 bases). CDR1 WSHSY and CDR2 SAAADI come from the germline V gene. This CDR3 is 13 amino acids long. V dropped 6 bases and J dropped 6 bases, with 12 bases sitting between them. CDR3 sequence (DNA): TGCGCCAGCAGCACCAGGGTTTTTCAGCCCCAGCATTTT. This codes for CASSTRVFQPQHF.

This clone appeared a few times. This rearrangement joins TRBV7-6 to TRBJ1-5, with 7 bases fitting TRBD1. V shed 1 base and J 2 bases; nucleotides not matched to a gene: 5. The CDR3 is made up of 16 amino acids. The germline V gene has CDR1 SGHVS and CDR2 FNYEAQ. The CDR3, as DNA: TGTGCCAGCAGCTTAGGGTCAGGGGGGGGCAATCAGCCCCAGCATTTT. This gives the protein CASSLGSGGGNQPQHF.

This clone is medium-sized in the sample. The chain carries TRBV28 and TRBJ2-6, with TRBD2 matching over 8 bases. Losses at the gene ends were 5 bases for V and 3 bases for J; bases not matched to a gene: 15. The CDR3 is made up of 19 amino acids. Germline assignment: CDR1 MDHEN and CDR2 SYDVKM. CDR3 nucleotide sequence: TGTGCCAGCAGTCCCTACCTCTTGGCGGGAGGAGGTGGGGCCAACGTCCTGACTTTC. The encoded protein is CASSPYLLAGGGGANVLTF.

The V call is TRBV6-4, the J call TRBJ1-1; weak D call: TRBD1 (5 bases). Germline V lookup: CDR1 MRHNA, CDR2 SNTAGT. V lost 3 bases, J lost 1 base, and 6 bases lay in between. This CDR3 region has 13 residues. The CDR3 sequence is CASSETANTEAFF. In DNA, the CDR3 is TGTGCCAGCAGTGAGACAGCGAACACTGAAGCTTTCTTT.

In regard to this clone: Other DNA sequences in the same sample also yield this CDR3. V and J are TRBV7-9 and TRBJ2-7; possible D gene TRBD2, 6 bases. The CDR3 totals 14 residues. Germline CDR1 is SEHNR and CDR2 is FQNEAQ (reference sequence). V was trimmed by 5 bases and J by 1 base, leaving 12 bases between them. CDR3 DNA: TGTGCCAGCAGCCCCCCCGGGGGATCCTACGAGCAGTACTTC. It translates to CASSPPGGSYEQYF.

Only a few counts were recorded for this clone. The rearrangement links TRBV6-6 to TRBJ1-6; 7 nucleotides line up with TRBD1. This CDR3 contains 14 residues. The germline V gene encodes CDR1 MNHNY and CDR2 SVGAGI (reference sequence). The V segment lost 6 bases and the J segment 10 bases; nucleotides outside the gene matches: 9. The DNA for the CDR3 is TGTGCCAGCAGCACCCAGGGGGTCCACTCACCCCTCCACTTT. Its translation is CASSTQGVHSPLHF.

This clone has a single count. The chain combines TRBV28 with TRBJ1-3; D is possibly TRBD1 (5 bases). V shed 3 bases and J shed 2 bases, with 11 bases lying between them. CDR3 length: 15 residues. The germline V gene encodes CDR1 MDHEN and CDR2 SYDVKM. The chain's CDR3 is CASSFRGLTGNTIYF. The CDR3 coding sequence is TGTGCCAGCAGTTTTCGGGGACTGACTGGAAACACCATATATTTT.

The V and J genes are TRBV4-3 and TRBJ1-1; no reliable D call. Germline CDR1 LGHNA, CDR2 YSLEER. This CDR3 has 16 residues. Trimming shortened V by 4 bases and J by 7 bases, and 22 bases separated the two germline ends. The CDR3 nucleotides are TGCGCCAGCAGCCCCGGAAATTGGGCCGTACCCAGTGAAGCTTTCTTT. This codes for CASSPGNWAVPSEAFF.

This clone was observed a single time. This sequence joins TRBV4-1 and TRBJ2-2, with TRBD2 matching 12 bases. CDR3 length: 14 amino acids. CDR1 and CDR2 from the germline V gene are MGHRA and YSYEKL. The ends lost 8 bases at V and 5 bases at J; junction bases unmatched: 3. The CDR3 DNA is TGCGCCAGCCAACTAGCGGGGGGAACCGGGGAGCTGTTTTTT. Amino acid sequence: CASQLAGGTGELFF.

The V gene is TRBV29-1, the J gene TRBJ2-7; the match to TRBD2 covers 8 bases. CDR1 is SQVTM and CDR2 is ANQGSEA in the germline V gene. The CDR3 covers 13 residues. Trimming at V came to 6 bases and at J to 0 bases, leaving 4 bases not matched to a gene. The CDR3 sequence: CSVRSGNSYEQYF. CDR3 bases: TGCAGCGTACGTAGCGGGAACTCCTACGAGCAGTACTTC.

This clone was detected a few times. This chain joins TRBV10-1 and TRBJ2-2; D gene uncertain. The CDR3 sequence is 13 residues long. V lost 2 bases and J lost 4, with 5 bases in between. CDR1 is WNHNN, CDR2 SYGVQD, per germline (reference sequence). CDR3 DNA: TGCGCCAGCAGTGAGATCGGCACCGGGGAGCTGTTTTTT. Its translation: CASSEIGTGELFF.

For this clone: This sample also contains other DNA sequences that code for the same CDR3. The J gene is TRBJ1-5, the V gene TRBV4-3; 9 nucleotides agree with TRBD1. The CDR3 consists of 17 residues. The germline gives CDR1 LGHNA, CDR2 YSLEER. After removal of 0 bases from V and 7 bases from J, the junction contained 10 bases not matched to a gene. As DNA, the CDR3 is TGCGCCAGCAGCCAAGATCGGGCCGGGACAGGGTCACAGCCCCAGCATTTT. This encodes CASSQDRAGTGSQPQHF.

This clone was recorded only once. The CDR3 sequence is CASSPHTGDPNYGYTF. CDR3 in DNA: TGTGCCAGCAGCCCTCATACAGGGGACCCTAACTATGGCTACACCTTC. The chain is built from TRBV28 and TRBJ1-2; 7 nucleotides line up with TRBD1. The germline CDR1 and CDR2 sequences are MDHEN and SYDVKM. The CDR3 extends over 16 amino acids. Trimming removed 6 bases from V and 0 bases from J; junction bases left unmatched: 10.

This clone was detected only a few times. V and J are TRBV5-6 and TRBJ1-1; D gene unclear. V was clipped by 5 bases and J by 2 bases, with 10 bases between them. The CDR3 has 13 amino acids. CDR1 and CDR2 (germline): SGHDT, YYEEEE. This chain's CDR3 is CASRPYLNTEAFF. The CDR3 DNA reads TGTGCCAGCAGACCCTATTTAAACACTGAAGCTTTCTTT.

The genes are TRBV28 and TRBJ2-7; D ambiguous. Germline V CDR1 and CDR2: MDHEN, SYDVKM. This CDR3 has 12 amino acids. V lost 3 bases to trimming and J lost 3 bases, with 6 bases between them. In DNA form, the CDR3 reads TGTGCCAGCAGTTTGCCCGGCTACGAGCAGTACTTC. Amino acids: CASSLPGYEQYF.

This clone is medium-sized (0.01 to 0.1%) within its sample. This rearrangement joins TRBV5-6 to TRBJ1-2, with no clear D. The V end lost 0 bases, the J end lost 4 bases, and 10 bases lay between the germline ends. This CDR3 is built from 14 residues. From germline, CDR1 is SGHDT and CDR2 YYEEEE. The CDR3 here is CASSLGNAGYGYTF. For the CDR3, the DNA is TGTGCCAGCAGCTTGGGAAACGCGGGCTATGGCTACACCTTC.

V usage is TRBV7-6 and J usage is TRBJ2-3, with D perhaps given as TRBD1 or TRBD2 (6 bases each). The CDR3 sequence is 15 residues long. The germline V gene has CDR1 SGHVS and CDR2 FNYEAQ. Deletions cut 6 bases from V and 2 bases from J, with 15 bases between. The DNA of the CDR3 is TGTGCCAGCAGTCGAGGTGGGGGGCTCACAGATACGCAGTATTTT. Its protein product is CASSRGGGLTDTQYF.

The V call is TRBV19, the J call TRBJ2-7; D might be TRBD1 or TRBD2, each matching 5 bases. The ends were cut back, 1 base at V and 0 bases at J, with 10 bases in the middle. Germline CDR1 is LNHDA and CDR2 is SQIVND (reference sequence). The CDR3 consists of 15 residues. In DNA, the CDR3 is TGTGCCAGTAGTATAGGCCCAGGGAGCTCCTACGAGCAGTACTTC. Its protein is CASSIGPGSSYEQYF.

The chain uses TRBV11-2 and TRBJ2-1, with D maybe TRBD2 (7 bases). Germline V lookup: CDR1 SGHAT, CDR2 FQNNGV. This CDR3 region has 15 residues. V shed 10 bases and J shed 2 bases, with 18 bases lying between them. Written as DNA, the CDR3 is TGTGCCACCCGTTGGGGGGGCGTAACCTACAATGAGCAGTTCTTC. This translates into CATRWGGVTYNEQFF.

The CDR3 loop reads CASSNSIDSYEQYF. The CDR3 DNA is TGTGCCAGCAGTAATAGTATAGATTCCTACGAGCAGTACTTC. This chain links TRBV7-4 with TRBJ2-7, with D hard to call. V was pared by 6 bases and J by 1 base, with 13 bases between. The CDR3 spans 14 residues. In germline, CDR1 is SGHVT, CDR2 SQSDAQ.

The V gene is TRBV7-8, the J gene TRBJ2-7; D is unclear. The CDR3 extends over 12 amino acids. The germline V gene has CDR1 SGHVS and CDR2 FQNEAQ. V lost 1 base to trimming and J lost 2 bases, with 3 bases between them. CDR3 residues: CASSLEPYEQYF. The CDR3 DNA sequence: TGTGCCAGCAGCTTAGAGCCCTACGAGCAGTACTTC.

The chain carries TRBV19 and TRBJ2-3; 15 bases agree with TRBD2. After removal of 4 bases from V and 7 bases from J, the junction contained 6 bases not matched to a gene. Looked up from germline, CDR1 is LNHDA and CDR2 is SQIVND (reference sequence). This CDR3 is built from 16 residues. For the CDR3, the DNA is TGTGCCAGTAGTACGGGACTAGCGGGAGGCTTGTATACGCAGTATTTT. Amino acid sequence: CASSTGLAGGLYTQYF.

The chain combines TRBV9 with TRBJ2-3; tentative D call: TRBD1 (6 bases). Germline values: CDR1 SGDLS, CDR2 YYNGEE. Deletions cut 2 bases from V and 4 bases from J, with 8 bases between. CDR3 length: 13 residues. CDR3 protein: CASSVWTADTQYF. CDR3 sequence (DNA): TGTGCCAGCAGCGTGTGGACAGCAGATACGCAGTATTTT.